This record covers a single T cell receptor beta chain. Its antigen remains unknown. Only in-frame clones appear in the TCRdb table, and some are missing; sequencing was by immunoSEQ multiplex PCR. The table shows 140,000 to 150,000 clones, with about nine tenths occurring only once. This sample was included in a study of T cell responses to AZD1222 COVID-19 vaccine. Notes on the study in general: Repertoire collection took place solely once the T cell response had peaked. Reports say nearly half of spike-specific TCRs go after unmutated variant regions. Recipients of AZD1222 seropositive at baseline numbered only 5 to 7. Compared with day 0, the breadth and depth of the Spike-specific TCR repertoire rose significantly after two doses of AZD1222.

The J segment lost 5 bases and the V segment lost 0 bases, leaving 3 bases of the junction unmatched. The CDR3 covers 16 residues. Per germline, CDR1 SGHTA and CDR2 FQGNSA. This specimen was peripheral blood, taken 28 days after the second AZD1222 dose. V is TRBV7-2 and J is TRBJ2-7, with 14 bases lining up with TRBD2. The clonotype was recovered from an adult who received the AZD1222 COVID-19 vaccine. The CDR3 loop reads CASSLATSGRAHEQYF. Here the CDR3 DNA reads TGTGCCAGCAGCTTAGCGACTAGCGGGAGGGCCCACGAGCAGTACTTC.